The following is a T cell receptor beta chain sequence with its context. Its antigen remains unknown. The data belong to a study of beta chain features in type 1 diabetes. Study overall: Sorted cells numbering approximately 110,000,000 were examined across all samples.

Study results and limitations: Patients and controls would be equally affected if PCR favored shorter templates.

CDR3 length: 14 residues. With V trimmed by 8 bases and J by 5 bases, 9 bases remained unmatched. CDR1 and CDR2 (germline): GTSNPN, SVGIG (reference sequence). Of the isolated RNA, all was reverse transcribed, and so the sequenced material was expressed TCRB transcripts. TCRdb's copy holds only in-frame clones and misses some; the assay was immunoSEQ multiplex PCR. The sample has about 230,000 clones, 9.6% seen once. V and J are TRBV30 and TRBJ1-6, with 7 nucleotides matching TRBD1. Sequencing used naive CD4+ T cells from blood. The sequence came from a young woman in good health. CDR3 sequence: CAHSRDRHNSPLHF. The CDR3 coding sequence is TGTGCCCACTCTCGGGACAGACATAATTCACCCCTCCACTTT.